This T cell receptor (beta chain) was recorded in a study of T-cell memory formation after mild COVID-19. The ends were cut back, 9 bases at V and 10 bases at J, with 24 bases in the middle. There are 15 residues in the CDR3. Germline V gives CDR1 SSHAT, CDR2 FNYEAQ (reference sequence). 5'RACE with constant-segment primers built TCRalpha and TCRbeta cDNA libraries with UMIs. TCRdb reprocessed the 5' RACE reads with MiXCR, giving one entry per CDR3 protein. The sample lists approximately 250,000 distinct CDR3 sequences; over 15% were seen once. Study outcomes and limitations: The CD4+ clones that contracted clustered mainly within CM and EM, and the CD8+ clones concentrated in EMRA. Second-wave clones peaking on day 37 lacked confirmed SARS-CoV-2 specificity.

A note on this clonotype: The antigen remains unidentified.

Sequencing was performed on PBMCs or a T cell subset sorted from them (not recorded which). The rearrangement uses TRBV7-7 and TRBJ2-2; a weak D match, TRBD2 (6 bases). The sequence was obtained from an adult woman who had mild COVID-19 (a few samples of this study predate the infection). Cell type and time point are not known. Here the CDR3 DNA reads TGTGCCAGTTCCGTCGGGGGTGTGACCTCGATGGAGCTGTTTTTT. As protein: CASSVGGVTSMELFF.